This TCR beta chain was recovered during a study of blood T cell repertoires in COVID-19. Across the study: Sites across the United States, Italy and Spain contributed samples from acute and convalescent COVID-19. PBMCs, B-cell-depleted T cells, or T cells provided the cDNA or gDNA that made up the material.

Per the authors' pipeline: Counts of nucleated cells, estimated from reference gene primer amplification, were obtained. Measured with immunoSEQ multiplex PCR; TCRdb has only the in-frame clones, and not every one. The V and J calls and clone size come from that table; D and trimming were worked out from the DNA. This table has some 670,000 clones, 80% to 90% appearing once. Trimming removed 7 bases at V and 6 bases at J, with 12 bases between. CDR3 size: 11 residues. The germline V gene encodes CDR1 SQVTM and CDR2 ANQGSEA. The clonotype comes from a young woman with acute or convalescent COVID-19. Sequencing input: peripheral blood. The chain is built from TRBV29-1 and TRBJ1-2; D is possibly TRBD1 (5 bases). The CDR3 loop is CSASRVDGYTF. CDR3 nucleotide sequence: TGCAGCGCGAGCAGGGTTGATGGCTACACCTTC.